This TCR beta chain appears in the sequencing data of a study of T cells in Graves' hyperthyroidism and ophthalmopathy. Study-wide results and limits: Ophthalmopathy was model-predicted a median around 6.1 months pre-onset.

Not enrolled were patients with uncontrolled infection, other autoimmune disease, pregnancy or lactation. Of note for this clonotype: The antigen remains undetermined. One end of the junction varies from germline; a read error may be responsible.

Germline V lookup: CDR1 LNHNV, CDR2 YYDKDF (reference sequence). The CDR3 extends over 12 amino acids. TCR beta CDR3 sequences were amplified from RNA transcripts. The TCR CDR3 first-round RT-PCR relied on the HTBI primer set. TCRdb analysed the multiplex PCR reads with MiXCR anew, one entry per CDR3 protein. The sample holds about 570,000 distinct CDR3 sequences; 46% are singletons and the top ten take about 20%. The chain uses TRBV15 and TRBJ2-2, with D perhaps matching TRBD2 (5 bases). This clonotype originated in an adult woman with Graves' disease, either hyperthyroidism or ophthalmopathy (not recorded which). The source material was peripheral blood or thyroid tissue (not recorded which). The CDR3 loop reads CATSSVTGEPFF. The CDR3 nucleotides read TGTGCCACCAGTAGCGTGACCGGGGAGCCGTTTTTT.